Reported below is one T cell receptor beta chain. The source of the sample is a study of blood T cell repertoires in COVID-19. About the research overall: The samples span acute and convalescent COVID-19 from the United States, Italy and Spain. Sources were T cells, B-cell-depleted T cells, or PBMCs; the material itself was cDNA or gDNA.

The authors' processing: Estimation of nucleated cell counts relied on the amplification of reference gene primers. TCRdb's copy holds only in-frame clones and misses some; the assay was immunoSEQ multiplex PCR. V and J calls plus clone size are reproduced from that table; the DNA served to infer D and trimming. The sample has around 63,000 clones, around 89% seen once; the top ten hold 15% to 20%. This CDR3 is 15 amino acids long. The V segment lost 3 bases and the J segment 5 bases; nucleotides outside the gene matches: 6. Germline loops: CDR1 MDHEN, CDR2 SYDVKM. Enrolled during active infection, Seattle patients were then followed longitudinally.

The TCR sequence derives from a woman in her sixties or seventies with COVID-19, enrolled during active disease. Material for sequencing was peripheral blood. The rearrangement uses TRBV28 and TRBJ2-5, with TRBD1 matching 10 bases. The chain's CDR3 is CASSFPGQGGETQYF. CDR3 coding DNA: TGTGCCAGCAGTTTCCCCGGACAGGGGGGGGAGACCCAGTACTTC.